This T cell receptor beta chain came from a study of siplizumab effects on memory and regulatory T cells. The CDR3 consists of 13 residues. Germline CDR1 reads SNHLY; CDR2 reads FYNNEI. The germline V and J ends were trimmed by 7 bases and 8 bases, with 17 bases remaining between them. The method was immunoSEQ multiplex PCR; TCRdb's version includes in-frame clones alone and lacks a portion of them. The table includes about 110,000 clones, roughly nine tenths detected once. The chain links TRBV2 to TRBJ1-2; D gene ambiguous. The source material was Tregs sorted from blood. The sequence was obtained from a human donor in good health. CDR3 in amino acids: CASTREVRGGYTF. CDR3 DNA: TGTGCCAGCACCCGGGAGGTAAGAGGGGGCTACACCTTC.